What follows are 4 T cell receptor beta chains derived from one specimen sequenced in a study of blood T cell repertoires in COVID-19. Method: immunoSEQ multiplex PCR; TCRdb's copy keeps in-frame clones and lacks some. Among 76,000 or so clones, roughly 89% were seen once, and the ten largest hold about 5%. Sequencing was performed on peripheral blood. The source is a human donor in a cohort sampled during active COVID-19.

V gene TRBV3-1 (or the pseudogene TRBV3-2) combines with J gene TRBJ2-3; 7 bases match TRBD1. This CDR3 has 15 residues. CDR1 is LGHDT and CDR2 is YNNKEL in the germline V gene (reference sequence). J lost 2 bases, V lost 3 bases, and 5 bases had no gene match. The chain's CDR3 is CASSHTGDYTDTQYF. CDR3 coding DNA: TGTGCCAGCAGCCATACAGGGGATTACACAGATACGCAGTATTTT.

A single count supports this clone. The V call is TRBV12-3 or TRBV12-4, the J call TRBJ1-1, with 7 positions matching TRBD1. V shed 5 bases, J shed 7 bases, and the junction held 4 bases outside the gene matches. This CDR3 has 12 residues. CDR3 nucleotide sequence: TGTGCCAGCAGTCGACAGGGCGGTGAAGCTTTCTTT. Protein sequence: CASSRQGGEAFF.

The chain uses TRBV5-6 and TRBJ1-6, with D possibly being TRBD1 (6 bases). Germline CDR1 SGHDT, CDR2 YYEEEE. Between the trimmed V and J ends, which lost 4 bases and 7 bases, there was a span of 21 bases. This CDR3 is 17 amino acids long. The CDR3 nucleotides read TGTGCCAGCAGCACCGGGCTTTGGCCAGGGGTAAATTCACCCCTCCACTTT. Protein product: CASSTGLWPGVNSPLHF.

This sequence joins TRBV18 and TRBJ1-4; D unresolved. CDR3 length: 13 residues. Trimming took 5 bases from V and 4 from J, leaving 8 bases between them. Germline CDR1 and CDR2: KGHSH and LQKENI. CDR3 DNA sequence: TGTGCCAGCTCAGTACTGATTAATGAAAAACTGTTTTTT. Encoded protein: CASSVLINEKLFF.